These 5 T cell receptor beta chains were all obtained from the same sample, sequenced in a study of shared clonotypes between healthy human individuals. Assay used: immunoSEQ multiplex PCR; TCRdb lists only in-frame clones, some missing. The profile shows around 2.5 million clones, 80% to 95% of them singletons. Sequenced sample: naive CD4+ T cells from PBMCs. The subset is: CD45RA+ positively selected. The receptor set was obtained from a man aged 18 to 30 in good health. Some clones in this sample may be carry-over from other donors' samples.

V usage is TRBV2 and J usage is TRBJ1-1; no firm D call. Germline values: CDR1 SNHLY, CDR2 FYNNEI. The CDR3 is 14 amino acids. With 6 bases removed from V and 3 bases from J, the gap between germline ends came to 14 bases. In DNA form, the CDR3 reads TGTGCCAGCAGATCCGACGGGCAGTACACTGAAGCTTTCTTT. This gives the protein CASRSDGQYTEAFF.

The genes are TRBV5-6 and TRBJ2-1, with D perhaps matching TRBD1 or TRBD2 (5 bases each). V was shortened by 0 bases and J by 9 bases, with 16 bases between the two germline ends. The CDR3 contains 15 residues. Germline-derived CDR1 and CDR2 are SGHDT and YYEEEE. The CDR3 is CASSLGQNRRSEQFF. Here the CDR3 DNA reads TGTGCCAGCAGCTTGGGGCAAAACAGGAGGAGTGAGCAGTTCTTC.

V is TRBV28 and J is TRBJ2-1; 7 nucleotides line up with TRBD1. CDR3 length equals 14 residues. Looked up from germline, CDR1 is MDHEN and CDR2 is SYDVKM. V was clipped by 6 bases and J by 8 bases; unmatched bases: 10. The CDR3 region is CASSTGVASDEQFF. Here the CDR3 DNA reads TGTGCCAGCAGCACAGGGGTTGCGTCGGATGAGCAGTTCTTC.

The chain links TRBV28 to TRBJ1-5, with D perhaps TRBD1 (5 bases). Between the trimmed V and J ends, which lost 5 bases and 0 bases, there was a span of 17 bases. The germline gives CDR1 MDHEN, CDR2 SYDVKM. The CDR3 sequence is 17 residues long. The chain's CDR3 is CASSLPGLRVSNQPQHF. The CDR3 DNA reads as TGTGCCAGCAGTCTTCCGGGCCTCAGGGTTAGCAATCAGCCCCAGCATTTT.

CDR3 sequence reads: CASSITSGRAGETQYF. In nucleotides, the CDR3 is TGTGCCAGCAGTATTACTAGCGGGAGGGCCGGGGAGACCCAGTACTTC. The chain has TRBV9 and TRBJ2-5, with 13 nucleotides matching TRBD2. Trimming cost V 5 bases and J 5 bases; bases outside gene matches: 9. Germline-derived CDR1 and CDR2 are SGDLS and YYNGEE. The CDR3 covers 16 residues.